The 25 T cell receptor beta chains below were found in one sample sequenced in a study of T cell responses to AZD1222 COVID-19 vaccine. The assay was immunoSEQ multiplex PCR, and TCRdb's table has in-frame clones only and misses some. The table includes about 130,000 clones, roughly 89% detected once. The sequences come from peripheral blood, collected on day 0 of AZD1222 vaccination. Source of these receptors: an adult in good health.

In nucleotides, the CDR3 is TGTGCCACCAGCAGGACAGGGCTGAGCAATCAGCCCCAGCATTTT. This sequence encodes CATSRTGLSNQPQHF. V and J are TRBV15 and TRBJ1-5; 7 bases line up with TRBD1. V was pared by 3 bases and J by 1 base, with 3 bases of the junction left unmatched. Germline V gives CDR1 LNHNV, CDR2 YYDKDF (reference sequence). This CDR3 spans 15 amino acids.

The chain couples TRBV7-2 to TRBJ2-7, with D perhaps being TRBD1 or TRBD2 (7 bases each). Trimming took off 5 bases at V and 4 bases at J, with 15 bases between the two ends. This CDR3 region has 14 residues. Germline lookup yields CDR1 SGHTA and CDR2 FQGNSA. The CDR3, as DNA: TGTGCCAGCAGCGACCGACAGGGAGGGTACGAGCAGTACTTC. Encoded protein: CASSDRQGGYEQYF.

The chain couples TRBV2 to TRBJ1-3, with TRBD1 matching 7 bases. This CDR3 contains 18 residues. Trimming at V came to 0 bases and at J to 0 bases, leaving 8 bases not matched to a gene. In germline, CDR1 is SNHLY, CDR2 FYNNEI. The CDR3 spells CASSEALGRTGSGNTIYF. The CDR3 DNA follows: TGTGCCAGCAGTGAAGCGCTAGGTCGGACAGGCTCTGGAAACACCATATATTTT. The variable domain in full, with the rest retrieved from reference TRBV2 and TRBJ1-3, is EPEVTQTPSHQVTQMGQEVILRCVPISNHLYFYWYRQILGQKVEFLVSFYNNEISEKSEIFDDQFSVERPDGSNFTLKIRSTKLEDSAMYFCASSEALGRTGSGNTIYFGEGSWLTVV.

This rearrangement joins TRBV19 to TRBJ1-5; D is unclear. Trimming removed 4 bases from V and 6 bases from J, with 13 bases in between. The CDR3 runs 14 residues. CDR1 is LNHDA, CDR2 SQIVND, per germline (reference sequence). CDR3 residues: CASSSSGSGQPQHF. The CDR3 region has the DNA TGTGCCAGTAGTAGCTCCGGATCGGGTCAGCCCCAGCATTTT.

This sequence joins TRBV5-5 and TRBJ1-4; 8 nucleotides line up with TRBD1. Germline CDR1 is SGHKS and CDR2 is YYEKEE (reference sequence). This CDR3 contains 14 residues. The V segment lost 0 bases and the J segment 5 bases; nucleotides outside the gene matches: 0. CDR3 sequence (DNA): TGTGCCAGCAGCTTGGGGACAGGGAATGAAAAACTGTTTTTT. It codes for CASSLGTGNEKLFF.

The chain recombines TRBV20-1 with TRBJ1-1; TRBD1 might be the D (5 bases). Germline assignment: CDR1 DFQATT and CDR2 SNEGSKA (reference sequence). The germline V and J ends were trimmed by 3 bases and 0 bases, with 11 bases remaining between them. This CDR3 spans 14 amino acids. The chain's CDR3 is CSASSGTMNTEAFF. As DNA, the CDR3 is TGCAGTGCTAGTTCCGGGACTATGAACACTGAAGCTTTCTTT.

The V call is TRBV3-1 (or the pseudogene TRBV3-2), the J call TRBJ1-2, with D maybe TRBD1 (6 bases). Germline values: CDR1 LGHDT, CDR2 YNNKEL (reference sequence). CDR3 size: 17 residues. Trimming took off 0 bases at V and 4 bases at J, with 18 bases between the two ends. The CDR3 DNA reads as TGTGCCAGCAGCCAAGATCGTGAGGGCAGGGGTCGCTATGGCTACACCTTC. Residues: CASSQDREGRGRYGYTF.

In DNA, the CDR3 is TGTGCCAGCAGCTTAGGGTCCGAACAAGAGACCCAGTACTTC. Its translation: CASSLGSEQETQYF. The chain carries TRBV7-9 and TRBJ2-5; the D is unclear. Trimming removed 1 base at V and 2 bases at J, with 8 bases between. Germline values: CDR1 SEHNR, CDR2 FQNEAQ (reference sequence). The CDR3 has 14 amino acids.

V usage is TRBV4-1 and J usage is TRBJ1-4, with D unclear. From germline, CDR1 is MGHRA and CDR2 YSYEKL. The CDR3 spans 16 residues. V was trimmed by 3 bases and J by 7 bases, leaving 18 bases between them. The CDR3 sequence: CASSHIAYEPGEKLFF. CDR3 DNA sequence: TGCGCCAGCAGCCACATCGCATATGAACCAGGTGAAAAACTGTTTTTT.

The V and J genes are TRBV7-9 and TRBJ1-2; D is ambiguous. Germline V gives CDR1 SEHNR, CDR2 FQNEAQ (reference sequence). The CDR3 runs to 12 residues. The ends were cut back, 8 bases at V and 4 bases at J, with 11 bases in the middle. CDR3 loop: CASRVDVYGYTF. Here the CDR3 DNA reads TGTGCCAGCCGAGTGGACGTCTATGGCTACACCTTC. Drawing the rest from reference TRBV7-9 and TRBJ1-2, the complete variable domain is DTGVSQNPRHKITKRGQNVTFRCDPISEHNRLYWYRQTLGQGPEFLTYFQNEAQLEKSRLLSDRFSAERPKGSFSTLEIQRTEQGDSAMYLCASRVDVYGYTFGSGTRLTVV.

This clone was seen only once. V and J are TRBV24-1 and TRBJ1-3; 10 bases align to TRBD1. The CDR3 consists of 17 residues. V gave up 4 bases and J gave up 0 bases; unmatched junction bases: 5. CDR1 is KGHDR and CDR2 is SFDVKD in the germline V gene. The CDR3, as DNA: TGTGCCACCAGTGACCCGGGACAGGGGAGCTCTGGAAACACCATATATTTT. Residues: CATSDPGQGSSGNTIYF.

The V call is TRBV6-5, the J call TRBJ1-3; TRBD1 matches 8 bases. V lost 9 bases and J lost 1; bases outside the gene matches: 8. Per the germline V gene, CDR1 is MNHEY and CDR2 is SVGAGI. The CDR3 spans 15 residues. The CDR3 loop reads CASNRGVSSGNTIYF. In DNA form, the CDR3 reads TGTGCCAGTAACAGGGGGGTTTCTTCTGGAAACACCATATATTTT.

The genes are TRBV30 and TRBJ1-1; the D is unclear. The V end was cut by 2 bases, the J end by 11 bases, with 18 bases between. Germline V gene data show CDR1 as GTSNPN and CDR2 as SVGIG (reference sequence). This CDR3 is 13 amino acids long. The CDR3 nucleotides are TGTGCCTGGAGTCCTCCCGGACTTCTCTTCGCTTTCTTT. Amino acid sequence: CAWSPPGLLFAFF.

The chain uses TRBV25-1 and TRBJ1-2; possibly TRBD1 for D (6 bases). From germline, CDR1 is MGHDK and CDR2 SYGVNS. The CDR3 extends over 13 amino acids. V lost 4 bases, J lost 2 bases, and 8 bases lay in between. This chain's CDR3 is CASSGQVNYGYTF. Here the CDR3 DNA reads TGTGCCAGCAGTGGACAGGTGAACTATGGCTACACCTTC.

V usage is TRBV5-6 and J usage is TRBJ1-2, with D unclear. Germline CDR1 is SGHDT and CDR2 is YYEEEE. The germline V and J ends were trimmed by 2 bases and 0 bases, with 11 bases remaining between them. The CDR3 is 15 amino acids. In DNA form, the CDR3 reads TGTGCCAGCAGCTTCCCTAGTGACGCTAACTATGGCTACACCTTC. It specifies CASSFPSDANYGYTF.

The rearrangement links TRBV19 to TRBJ1-2; possibly TRBD1 for D (5 bases). This CDR3 is 16 amino acids long. The V end lost 4 bases, the J end lost 4 bases, and 19 bases lay between the germline ends. CDR1 is LNHDA and CDR2 is SQIVND in the germline V gene (reference sequence). The DNA of the CDR3 is TGTGCCAGTAGTACTGGGACCTTGCCGCCCCTCTATGGCTACACCTTC. Translated, it gives CASSTGTLPPLYGYTF.

The V and J genes are TRBV3-1 (or the pseudogene TRBV3-2) and TRBJ1-2; no definite D call. Germline V gene sequence: CDR1 LGHDT, CDR2 YNNKEL (reference sequence). V lost 1 base and J 4 bases, leaving 7 bases between the germline ends. The CDR3 has 13 residues. For the CDR3, the DNA is TGTGCCAGCAGCCAAGGGAACCCCTATGGCTACACCTTC. Its translation: CASSQGNPYGYTF.

The chain joins TRBV19 to TRBJ1-1; D possibly corresponds to TRBD1 (5 bases). Trimming pared 10 bases from V and 5 bases from J, leaving 23 bases between. The V gene's germline CDR1 is LNHDA and CDR2 SQIVND (reference sequence). CDR3 length: 15 amino acids. CDR3 bases: TGTGCCACTTCTCAAAGGGCGGGGCGAGGGACTGAAGCTTTCTTT. Amino acids: CATSQRAGRGTEAFF.

The chain is built from TRBV4-1 and TRBJ1-2; 9 nucleotides align to TRBD1. The CDR3 sequence is 16 residues long. Germline lookup yields CDR1 MGHRA and CDR2 YSYEKL. The V segment lost 2 bases and the J segment 0 bases; nucleotides outside the gene matches: 4. CDR3 loop: CASSQRQGEANYGYTF. The CDR3 DNA reads as TGCGCCAGCAGCCAAAGACAGGGGGAAGCTAACTATGGCTACACCTTC.

This chain links TRBV7-2 with TRBJ2-3, with D tentatively TRBD2 (6 bases). The CDR3 is 14 residues long. Germline CDR1 reads SGHTA; CDR2 reads FQGNSA. V lost 3 bases, J lost 6 bases, and 13 bases lay in between. The CDR3 nucleotides read TGTGCCAGCAGCTTTGGAGGGCCCCGCGATACGCAGTATTTT. The encoded protein is CASSFGGPRDTQYF.

The chain employs TRBV2 and TRBJ1-1; a weak D match, TRBD1 (6 bases). CDR1 and CDR2 (germline): SNHLY, FYNNEI. The CDR3 totals 13 residues. The V end was cut by 5 bases, the J end by 6 bases, with 13 bases between. In DNA, the CDR3 is TGTGCCAGCAGTAGCGGGGGCACGGCTGAAGCTTTCTTT. Its translation is CASSSGGTAEAFF. The whole variable domain, filled in from reference TRBV2 and TRBJ1-1, reads EPEVTQTPSHQVTQMGQEVILRCVPISNHLYFYWYRQILGQKVEFLVSFYNNEISEKSEIFDDQFSVERPDGSNFTLKIRSTKLEDSAMYFCASSSGGTAEAFFGQGTRLTVV.

This chain joins TRBV9 and TRBJ1-5; no clear D gene. The germline V gene has CDR1 SGDLS and CDR2 YYNGEE. The CDR3 has 14 amino acids. Between the trimmed V and J ends, which lost 4 bases and 4 bases, there was a span of 12 bases. CDR3 bases: TGTGCCAGCAGCCCCGGCATGGCGAATCAGCCCCAGCATTTT. Its translation is CASSPGMANQPQHF. Using reference TRBV9 and TRBJ1-5 for the parts outside the CDR3, the full variable domain is DSGVTQTPKHLITATGQRVTLRCSPRSGDLSVYWYQQSLDQGLQFLIQYYNGEERAKGNILERFSAQQFPDLHSELNLSSLELGDSALYFCASSPGMANQPQHFGDGTRLSIL.

This sequence joins TRBV6-2 or TRBV6-3 and TRBJ2-7, with 8 bases aligning to TRBD1. Germline-derived CDR1 and CDR2 are MNHEY and SVGEGT. Germline trimming cut 4 bases from V and 2 bases from J; bases unmatched to any gene: 4. This CDR3 is 14 amino acids long. This CDR3 is CASSSRGQAYEQYF. The CDR3 bases are TGTGCCAGCAGTTCGAGGGGACAGGCCTACGAGCAGTACTTC.

The CDR3, as DNA: TGTGCCACCCCAAACCCCGGGGGTGGTAACTATGGCTACACCTTC. Translated, it gives CATPNPGGGNYGYTF. This chain uses TRBV2 with TRBJ1-2; tentative D call: TRBD1 (5 bases). V was pared by 10 bases and J by 1 base, with 19 bases between. Germline values: CDR1 SNHLY, CDR2 FYNNEI. The CDR3 covers 15 residues. Complete variable domain (other parts from reference TRBV2 and TRBJ1-2): EPEVTQTPSHQVTQMGQEVILRCVPISNHLYFYWYRQILGQKVEFLVSFYNNEISEKSEIFDDQFSVERPDGSNFTLKIRSTKLEDSAMYFCATPNPGGGNYGYTFGSGTRLTVV.

This clone came up once. J is TRBJ1-2 and V is TRBV7-2; D gene uncertain. Per germline, CDR1 SGHTA and CDR2 FQGNSA. This CDR3 has 14 amino acids. V lost 1 base and J lost 2, with 8 bases in between. CDR3 region: CASSLDPLNYGYTF. CDR3 nucleotide sequence: TGTGCCAGCAGCTTAGACCCGCTCAACTATGGCTACACCTTC.